These T cell receptor beta chains were read from a single sample in a study of T-cell memory formation after mild COVID-19. Each CDR3 protein is one row after TCRdb ran MiXCR on the 5' RACE reads. The sample consists of about 560,000 distinct CDR3 sequences, 20% to 25% of them appearing once. The sample consisted of PBMCs or a T cell subset sorted from them (not recorded which). The origin of the receptors is an adult woman who had mild COVID-19 (a few samples of this study predate the infection). Cell type and time point are not known. Both conserved end residues are part of each CDR3. A D gene is named only where the DNA matches it firmly. Rows may omit the clone size; those that give it use once, few, many or a size class.

>TRBD1|TRBV12-3/TRBV12-4|TRBJ1-5|few
TGTGCCAGCAGTTTCCAGTCAGGACAGGGGGCATATCAGCCCCAGCATTTT
CASSFQSGQGAYQPQHF
>TRBD2|TRBV7-9|TRBJ2-1|NA
TGTGCCAGCAGCGCCCGACTAGCGGGGGGGGTTGAGCAGTTCTTC
CASSARLAGGVEQFF
>NA|TRBV6-2/TRBV6-3|TRBJ2-2|few
TGTGCCAGCAGTCCCCTAGCGCCTAACACCGGGGAGCTGTTTTTT
CASSPLAPNTGELFF
>TRBD1|TRBV9|TRBJ2-3|NA
TGTGCCAGCAGCGTAGGGGACAGGAGACTCACAGATACGCAGTATTTT
CASSVGDRRLTDTQYF
>NA|TRBV29-1|TRBJ2-1|few
TGCAGCGTCCCCTTGGGGGCAGGCCGGTACAATGAGCAGTTCTTC
CSVPLGAGRYNEQFF
>NA|TRBV18|TRBJ1-5|few
TGTGCCAGCTCACCAGGAGGGGCCACGCAGCCCCAGCATTTT
CASSPGGATQPQHF
>NA|TRBV14|TRBJ2-7|NA
TGTGCCAGCAGCCGGACTGGCGAGCAGTACTTC
CASSRTGEQYF
>NA|TRBV2|TRBJ1-5|NA
TGTGCCAGCAGTTCGGCTAGGGTTAATCAGCCCCAGCATTTT
CASSSARVNQPQHF
>TRBD1|TRBV7-9|TRBJ1-6|NA
TGTGCCAGCAGCTCAGGGACAGGAATATCACCCCTCCACTTT
CASSSGTGISPLHF
>NA|TRBV12-3/TRBV12-4|TRBJ2-5|NA
TGTGCCAGCAGGCTCGGGCCGAAGGAGACCCAGTACTTC
CASRLGPKETQYF
>TRBD1|TRBV10-3|TRBJ2-7|NA
TGTGCCATCAGTGAGGGGACAGGGTCCTACGAGCAGTACTTC
CAISEGTGSYEQYF
>NA|TRBV20-1|TRBJ2-3|NA
TGCAGTGCTAGAGATCCCCTTGGCGGGGCGGGCGAGGATACGCAGTATTTT
CSARDPLGGAGEDTQYF
>NA|TRBV12-3/TRBV12-4|TRBJ2-7|few
TGTGCCAGCAGTTTACTGGGGGTAATCTCCTACGAGCAGTACTTC
CASSLLGVISYEQYF
>NA|TRBV3-1|TRBJ1-1|NA
TGTGCCAGCACCACGATCATCGGGGGGCCCACTGAAGCTTTCTTT
CASTTIIGGPTEAFF
>TRBD1|TRBV5-1|TRBJ1-1|NA
TGCGCCAGCAGCTACGGACAGGGGACTGAAGCTTTCTTT
CASSYGQGTEAFF
>NA|TRBV29-1|TRBJ1-2|few
TGCAGCGTTGATTCGGCGGGGACACTACTCTATGGCTACACCTTC
CSVDSAGTLLYGYTF
>TRBD2|TRBV20-1|TRBJ2-1|NA
TGCAGTGCTCCCCCCCTCGGGGGGTCCGGGCAGTTCTTC
CSAPPLGGSGQFF
>NA|TRBV5-1|TRBJ1-1|few
TGCGCCAGCAGCGGAGGACATTATGAAGCTTTCTTT
CASSGGHYEAFF
>NA|TRBV7-2|TRBJ1-1|NA
TGTGCCAGCAGCCCCGGGGGCAGGCCCTCGGAAGCTTTCTTT
CASSPGGRPSEAFF
>TRBD2|TRBV5-5|TRBJ2-3|few
TGTGCCAGCAGCCCAGGGACTAGCGGGATAAGGGATACGCAGTATTTT
CASSPGTSGIRDTQYF
>NA|TRBV11-3|TRBJ1-1|NA
TGTGCCAGCAGCTTGGGGTTGACGGTTAACACTGAAGCTTTCTTT
CASSLGLTVNTEAFF
>TRBD1|TRBV20-1|TRBJ1-1|NA
TGCAGTGCTAGAGATTGGGTGGACAGGGTGGTCCCGAACACTGAAGCTTTCTTT
CSARDWVDRVVPNTEAFF
>TRBD2|TRBV20-1|TRBJ2-1|NA
TGCAGTGCGAATCCCTCCATAGCGGGGGGGCCTCTGAGGCAGTTCTTC
CSANPSIAGGPLRQFF
>TRBD2|TRBV7-3|TRBJ2-1|few
TGTGCCAGCAGCCCTTGGTCGGGGGGCTACAATGAGCAGTTCTTC
CASSPWSGGYNEQFF
>TRBD2|TRBV6-4|TRBJ2-3|many
TGTGCCAGCAGTGACTCCGCGACTAGCGGGGGCACAGATACGCAGTATTTT
CASSDSATSGGTDTQYF